This T cell receptor beta chain came from a study of OX40 agonist ivuxolimab in advanced cancers. This table comes from immunoSEQ multiplex PCR, and its TCRdb copy is limited to in-frame clones, with some not included. The sample includes about 82,000 clones, almost 90% of them seen just once. The V gene's germline CDR1 is SEHNR and CDR2 FQNEAQ (reference sequence). Trimming removed 4 bases at V and 1 base at J, with 18 bases between. CDR3 size: 17 residues. This sequence joins TRBV7-9 and TRBJ2-3; D remains unclear. Sequenced material: CD4+ or CD8+ T cells sorted from blood, taken in a trial of the OX40 agonist ivuxolimab. This clonotype was obtained from an adult with an advanced solid tumor such as melanoma, head and neck, liver or kidney cancer. The CDR3 is CASSSTWEIRGTDTQYF. In DNA form, the CDR3 reads TGTGCCAGCAGCTCAACCTGGGAAATTCGGGGCACAGATACGCAGTATTTT.